Presented here are 31 T cell receptor beta chains from one specimen sequenced in a study of blood T cell repertoires in COVID-19. Here immunoSEQ multiplex PCR was the method, and the copy in TCRdb shows in-frame clones only, minus some. In the table there are about 34,000 clones, over 75% of which are singletons. Sequencing was done on a sample of peripheral blood. The receptors originated from a woman in her sixties with active COVID-19.

V gene TRBV3-1 (or the pseudogene TRBV3-2) combines with J gene TRBJ2-5, with 12 bases identical to TRBD2. V lost 1 base and J lost 3; bases outside the gene matches: 12. This CDR3 is 19 amino acids long. The V gene's germline CDR1 is LGHDT and CDR2 YNNKEL (reference sequence). The CDR3 DNA reads as TGTGCCAGCAGCCAAGCGACAACTAGCGGGGGGAACCCAAAAGAGACCCAGTACTTC. Its translation is CASSQATTSGGNPKETQYF.

The V and J genes are TRBV6-5 and TRBJ2-1; no clear D gene. The CDR3 length is 14 residues. Germline V gene sequence: CDR1 MNHEY, CDR2 SVGAGI. Trimming left V 2 bases short and J 5 bases short, with 10 bases between. CDR3 nucleotides: TGTGCCAGCAGTTACCCGGGTAGGAACAATGAGCAGTTCTTC. This translates into CASSYPGRNNEQFF.

This clone was detected once. The chain uses TRBV7-2 and TRBJ1-1; unclear D gene. Trimming left V 4 bases short and J 7 bases short, with 13 bases between. Germline-derived CDR1 and CDR2 are SGHTA and FQGNSA. The CDR3 has 13 residues. This chain's CDR3 is CASSSPGRNEAFF. In nucleotides, the CDR3 is TGTGCCAGCAGCTCCCCAGGCAGGAATGAAGCTTTCTTT.

The V call is TRBV5-1, the J call TRBJ1-5, with TRBD1 matching 8 bases. Per the germline V gene, CDR1 is SGHRS and CDR2 is YFSETQ. The V gene end was trimmed by 5 bases and the J gene end by 3 bases; junction bases not matched to a gene: 7. This CDR3 has 15 residues. This chain's CDR3 is CASRPGTGLNQPQHF. The CDR3 region has the DNA TGCGCCAGCAGGCCCGGGACAGGACTCAATCAGCCCCAGCATTTT.

The chain uses TRBV3-1 (or the pseudogene TRBV3-2) and TRBJ2-5, with 10 bases aligning to TRBD2. With V trimmed by 4 bases and J by 5 bases, 7 bases remained unmatched. Per the germline V gene, CDR1 is LGHDT and CDR2 is YNNKEL (reference sequence). This CDR3 comprises 15 residues. The CDR3 coding sequence is TGTGCCAGCAGCCGCCGGCTAGCGGGGGTCGAGACCCAGTACTTC. This translates into CASSRRLAGVETQYF.

This clone was picked up one time. The germline gene is not matched at one end of the junction; a read error may be the cause. The chain couples TRBV7-7 to TRBJ2-5; 8 bases are shared with TRBD1. Germline CDR1 and CDR2: SSHAT and FNYEAQ (reference sequence). The length of the CDR3 is 20 residues. The CDR3 spells CASSLDRIIGTGGNQETQYF. DNA of the CDR3: TGTGCTAGCAGCTTAGATCGGATAATTGGGACAGGTGGGAACCAAGAGACCCAGTACTTC.

The chain employs TRBV5-4 and TRBJ2-5; 9 bases are a match to TRBD2. Germline V gene sequence: CDR1 SGHNT, CDR2 YYREEE (reference sequence). Losses at the gene ends were 4 bases for V and 2 bases for J; bases not matched to a gene: 6. CDR3 length: 15 residues. CDR3 protein: CASSRSTSGQETQYF. The CDR3 coding sequence is TGTGCCAGCAGCCGGTCAACTAGCGGGCAAGAGACCCAGTACTTC.

The chain carries TRBV7-9 and TRBJ2-2, with D perhaps matching TRBD1 (5 bases). Germline V CDR1 and CDR2: SEHNR, FQNEAQ (reference sequence). The V end lost 1 base, the J end lost 4 bases, and 7 bases lay between the germline ends. The CDR3 is 14 amino acids. The DNA of the CDR3 is TGTGCCAGCAGCTTAGGGGGCGGCACCGGGGAGCTGTTTTTT. It yields the protein CASSLGGGTGELFF.

This clone was counted once. The rearrangement joins TRBV28 to TRBJ2-7; weak D call: TRBD1 (5 bases). With 6 bases removed from V and 0 bases from J, the gap between germline ends came to 15 bases. CDR3 length equals 15 residues. Germline V CDR1 and CDR2: MDHEN, SYDVKM. The CDR3 DNA reads TGTGCCAGCAGGGGTGGGGCAGTAAGCTCCTACGAGCAGTACTTC. Its translation: CASRGGAVSSYEQYF.

V is TRBV5-1 and J is TRBJ2-7; 7 bases align to TRBD2. V was clipped by 4 bases and J by 4 bases; unmatched bases: 5. CDR1 is SGHRS, CDR2 YFSETQ, per germline. This CDR3 comprises 13 residues. As DNA, the CDR3 is TGCGCCAGCAGCGGCAGACTAGCTTACGAGCAGTACTTC. Translated: CASSGRLAYEQYF.

V gene TRBV10-1 combines with J gene TRBJ2-3, with 7 bases matching TRBD2. V shed 0 bases, J shed 2 bases, and the junction held 17 bases outside the gene matches. Germline V gene lookup returns CDR1 WNHNN and CDR2 SYGVQD (reference sequence). CDR3 length: 20 residues. Here the CDR3 reads CASSESKAGMGSGSTDTQYF. CDR3 in DNA: TGCGCCAGCAGTGAGTCGAAAGCGGGGATGGGTAGCGGGTCCACAGATACGCAGTATTTT.

The chain recombines TRBV20-1 with TRBJ2-2; 11 bases match TRBD2. CDR1 and CDR2 from the germline V gene are DFQATT and SNEGSKA (reference sequence). The CDR3 consists of 16 residues. Trimming cost V 3 bases and J 5 bases; bases outside gene matches: 8. The CDR3 spells CSASRVTSGRTGELFF. In DNA, the CDR3 is TGCAGTGCTAGTAGGGTTACTAGCGGGAGAACCGGGGAGCTGTTTTTT.

This rearrangement joins TRBV7-8 to TRBJ1-1; TRBD1 might be the D (6 bases). CDR1 and CDR2 from the germline V gene are SGHVS and FQNEAQ. The germline V and J ends were trimmed by 2 bases and 1 base, with 8 bases remaining between them. This CDR3 is built from 14 residues. CDR3 amino acids: CASSLPGANTEAFF. CDR3 bases: TGTGCCAGCAGCTTACCAGGGGCGAACACTGAAGCTTTCTTT. The full variable domain, rest sourced from reference TRBV7-8 and TRBJ1-1, is GAGVSQSPRYKVAKRGQDVALRCDPISGHVSLFWYQQALGQGPEFLTYFQNEAQLDKSGLPSDRFFAERPEGSVSTLKIQRTQQEDSAVYLCASSLPGANTEAFFGQGTRLTVV.

V is TRBV5-4 and J is TRBJ2-1; D is perhaps TRBD1 (6 bases). Germline-derived CDR1 and CDR2 are SGHNT and YYREEE (reference sequence). The CDR3 runs to 15 residues. V was shortened by 4 bases and J by 4 bases, with 15 bases between the two germline ends. CDR3 DNA: TGTGCCAGCAGCCAAGGACAGACGAATTACAATGAGCAGTTCTTC. Protein product: CASSQGQTNYNEQFF. Together with reference TRBV5-4 and TRBJ2-1, the CDR3 gives the full variable domain: ETGVTQSPTHLIKTRGQQVTLRCSSQSGHNTVSWYQQALGQGPQFIFQYYREEENGRGNFPPRFSGLQFPNYSSELNVNALELDDSALYLCASSQGQTNYNEQFFGPGTRLTVL.

The gene calls are TRBV11-2 and TRBJ2-1; the D gene is possibly TRBD2 (5 bases). CDR3 length: 15 amino acids. CDR1 is SGHAT, CDR2 FQNNGV, per germline. Trimming stripped 7 bases from V and 2 bases from J, with 15 bases between. CDR3 region: CASTKGPGTYNEQFF. CDR3 DNA sequence: TGTGCCAGCACCAAGGGCCCGGGGACCTACAATGAGCAGTTCTTC.

This chain uses TRBV11-3 with TRBJ2-7, with TRBD2 matching over 8 bases. Trimming cost V 5 bases and J 7 bases; bases outside gene matches: 4. Per germline, CDR1 SGHNT and CDR2 YENEEA. CDR3 length: 12 residues. The CDR3 protein is CASSRGGGEQYF. CDR3 sequence (DNA): TGTGCCAGCAGCCGGGGGGGCGGTGAGCAGTACTTC.

The chain carries TRBV10-3 and TRBJ1-1, with 9 bases identical to TRBD1. The CDR3 has 17 amino acids. The trim removed 7 bases at V and 3 bases at J, leaving 15 bases unmatched. The V gene's germline CDR1 is ENHRY and CDR2 SYGVKD. For the CDR3, the DNA is TGTGCCATCAAAAAACAGGGGGCGATAAAAGGGGACACTGAAGCTTTCTTT. This translates into CAIKKQGAIKGDTEAFF.

The rearrangement links TRBV28 to TRBJ1-3, with D perhaps matching TRBD1 (5 bases). Germline loops: CDR1 MDHEN, CDR2 SYDVKM. Trimming removed 2 bases at V and 2 bases at J, with 10 bases between. The CDR3 covers 15 residues. The CDR3 is CASSLGGYAGNTIYF. The CDR3 DNA reads TGTGCCAGCAGTTTAGGGGGGTATGCTGGAAACACCATATATTTT.

This clone was counted only a few times. V is TRBV7-2 and J is TRBJ2-3; 13 bases agree with TRBD2. V gave up 1 base and J gave up 3 bases; unmatched junction bases: 1. The CDR3 runs 16 residues. Germline values: CDR1 SGHTA, CDR2 FQGNSA. In DNA form, the CDR3 reads TGTGCCAGCAGCTTAGAGACTAGCGGGGGGACAGATACGCAGTATTTT. It is translated as CASSLETSGGTDTQYF.

The chain joins TRBV15 to TRBJ1-5; D perhaps matches TRBD1 (6 bases). Germline CDR1 is LNHNV and CDR2 is YYDKDF (reference sequence). There are 17 residues in the CDR3. The ends were cut back, 1 base at V and 0 bases at J, with 13 bases in the middle. The CDR3 region has the DNA TGTGCCACCAGCAGAGGCAATACAGGGTCTAGCAATCAGCCCCAGCATTTT. Its translation is CATSRGNTGSSNQPQHF.

The chain uses TRBV13 and TRBJ2-5, with D perhaps TRBD1 (6 bases). The V end was cut by 0 bases, the J end by 0 bases, with 8 bases between. Germline-derived CDR1 and CDR2 are PRHDT and FYEKMQ (reference sequence). CDR3 length: 15 residues. The CDR3 protein is CASSLGGAYQETQYF. For the CDR3, the DNA is TGTGCCAGCAGCTTAGGGGGGGCGTACCAAGAGACCCAGTACTTC.

V and J are TRBV19 and TRBJ2-1; 10 nucleotides match TRBD2. This CDR3 comprises 18 residues. V was pared by 2 bases and J by 5 bases, with 12 bases of the junction left unmatched. Germline CDR1 LNHDA, CDR2 SQIVND (reference sequence). CDR3 region: CASSILASGSWLDNEQFF. In DNA, the CDR3 is TGTGCCAGTAGTATATTGGCTAGCGGGAGTTGGTTGGACAATGAGCAGTTCTTC.

This chain joins TRBV7-2 and TRBJ1-2, with TRBD1 identical over 8 bases. CDR3 size: 14 residues. V gave up 8 bases and J gave up 4 bases; unmatched junction bases: 9. Germline CDR1 SGHTA, CDR2 FQGNSA. DNA for the CDR3: TGTGCCAGCTCCCCAGACAGGGGAGGCTATGGCTACACCTTC. Residues: CASSPDRGGYGYTF.

The J gene is TRBJ2-2, the V gene TRBV5-1; 9 nucleotides agree with TRBD2. Trimming took 6 bases from V and 6 from J; bases not matched to a gene: 6. The CDR3 loop spans 14 amino acids. The V gene's germline CDR1 is SGHRS and CDR2 YFSETQ. DNA of the CDR3: TGCGCCAGCAATGTAGCGGGGGCGGCCGGGGAGCTGTTTTTT. This translates into CASNVAGAAGELFF.

This clone has just one count. V usage is TRBV7-8 and J usage is TRBJ1-3; D may be TRBD1 (5 bases). The V end was cut by 2 bases, the J end by 3 bases, with 14 bases between. The CDR3 has 16 amino acids. Looked up from germline, CDR1 is SGHVS and CDR2 is FQNEAQ. In nucleotides, the CDR3 is TGTGCCAGCAGCTTACATGAGTGGAGGGGTGGAAACACCATATATTTT. It encodes CASSLHEWRGGNTIYF.

This clone was observed a few times. The CDR3 DNA follows: TGTGCCAGCAGCCACAGGGGGAGCGGCTACACCTTC. This translates into CASSHRGSGYTF. The chain carries TRBV3-1 (or the pseudogene TRBV3-2) and TRBJ1-2, with TRBD1 identical over 7 bases. V was pared by 3 bases and J by 8 bases, with 3 bases of the junction left unmatched. CDR1 LGHDT and CDR2 YNNKEL come from the germline V gene (reference sequence). The CDR3 loop spans 12 amino acids.

This clone showed up just once. The chain recombines TRBV6-5 with TRBJ1-6; D gene uncertain. This CDR3 is 15 amino acids long. CDR1 is MNHEY and CDR2 is SVGAGI in the germline V gene. Trimming took off 6 bases at V and 7 bases at J, with 16 bases between the two ends. CDR3 loop: CASSGKGGYNSPLHF. The CDR3 nucleotides are TGTGCCAGCAGCGGTAAAGGCGGGTACAATTCACCCCTCCACTTT.

The chain uses TRBV28 and TRBJ1-3; D gene uncertain. V was shortened by 3 bases and J by 0 bases, with 9 bases between the two germline ends. The germline V gene encodes CDR1 MDHEN and CDR2 SYDVKM. The length of the CDR3 is 15 residues. This CDR3 is CASSFLLNSGNTIYF. CDR3 coding DNA: TGTGCCAGCAGTTTCCTACTAAACTCTGGAAACACCATATATTTT.

This clone was seen only a few times. The rearrangement joins TRBV15 to TRBJ2-1; 16 positions agree with TRBD2. CDR1 is LNHNV, CDR2 YYDKDF, per germline (reference sequence). After removal of 5 bases from V and 0 bases from J, the junction contained 4 bases not matched to a gene. CDR3 size: 18 residues. The CDR3 loop reads CATSPGLAGGRSYNEQFF. The CDR3 DNA follows: TGTGCCACCAGCCCGGGACTAGCGGGAGGGCGCTCCTACAATGAGCAGTTCTTC.

This clone showed up just a few times. The chain couples TRBV5-1 to TRBJ2-7, with 7 nucleotides matching TRBD1. The ends lost 1 base at V and 3 bases at J; junction bases unmatched: 4. The germline V gene has CDR1 SGHRS and CDR2 YFSETQ. The CDR3 runs 14 residues. In DNA form, the CDR3 reads TGCGCCAGCAGCTTGAGGGGACAGAGCTACGAGCAGTACTTC. It encodes CASSLRGQSYEQYF.

This clone was counted between two and nine times. This rearrangement joins TRBV28 to TRBJ2-7, with TRBD1 matching over 9 bases. Trimming removed 7 bases from V and 1 base from J; junction bases left unmatched: 8. The length of the CDR3 is 15 residues. Germline CDR1 and CDR2: MDHEN and SYDVKM. CDR3 nucleotides: TGTGCCAGCACCGAGGGAGGGACAGGGTCCTACGAGCAGTACTTC. As protein: CASTEGGTGSYEQYF.